These T cell receptor beta chains were read from a single sample in a study of T cell responses to AZD1222 COVID-19 vaccine. Using immunoSEQ multiplex PCR, the repertoire was profiled, and TCRdb retains in-frame clones only, with some absent. The sample has under 150,000 clones, around 89% seen once. This material consisted of peripheral blood, taken on day 0 of AZD1222 vaccination. The origin of the receptors is an adult in good health. Both conserved end residues are part of each CDR3. Fields, in order: V gene, J gene, clone size, CDR3 length, D gene, CDR3 protein, CDR3 DNA. The D gene is left open where the match is weak. The size entry is marked missing in some rows and otherwise reads once, few, many or a size class.

>TRBV9|TRBJ1-1|.|14|.
CASSVGWGNTEAFF
TGTGCCAGCAGCGTAGGATGGGGGAACACTGAAGCTTTCTTT
>TRBV27|TRBJ1-5|few|15|.
CASSRGAGAEQPQHF
TGTGCCAGCAGCCGAGGGGCGGGGGCAGAACAGCCCCAGCATTTT
>TRBV11-2|TRBJ1-6|.|17|.
CASSDTFQRGENSPLHF
TGTGCCAGCAGCGATACTTTCCAGAGGGGAGAAAACTCACCCCTCCACTTT
>TRBV25-1|TRBJ1-1|.|15|.
CASSQDSQMNTEAFF
TGTGCCAGCAGCCAGGACAGTCAGATGAACACTGAAGCTTTCTTT
>TRBV6-5|TRBJ2-7|few|16|.
CASSYSPDRLSYEQYF
TGTGCCAGCAGTTACAGTCCAGACAGGCTCTCCTACGAGCAGTACTTC
>TRBV2|TRBJ2-2|.|14|.
CASSSPTFTGELFF
TGTGCCAGCAGTTCCCCGACTTTCACCGGGGAGCTGTTTTTT
>TRBV19|TRBJ1-2|.|12|.
CASGGRDYGYTF
TGTGCCAGTGGCGGCAGGGACTATGGCTACACCTTC
>TRBV4-1|TRBJ1-2|.|15|TRBD1
CASSRYGQGGDGYTF
TGCGCCAGCAGCCGATACGGACAGGGAGGAGATGGCTACACCTTC
>TRBV19|TRBJ2-7|.|16|TRBD1
CASSWDRGPGPHEQYF
TGTGCCAGTAGCTGGGACAGGGGCCCCGGACCACACGAGCAGTACTTC
>TRBV5-6|TRBJ2-6|.|18|.
CASSLVGAASSGANVLTF
TGTGCCAGCAGCTTGGTGGGAGCAGCCAGCTCTGGGGCCAACGTCCTGACTTTC
>TRBV16|TRBJ1-2|.|13|.
CASSLDRTYGYTF
TGTGCCAGCAGTCTCGACAGGACGTATGGCTACACCTTC
>TRBV25-1|TRBJ1-2|.|15|.
CASSEKPTDTYGYTF
TGTGCCAGCAGTGAAAAACCAACAGATACCTATGGCTACACCTTC
>TRBV6-5|TRBJ2-7|.|15|.
CASSITGGVIYEQYF
TGTGCCAGCTCCATTACAGGTGGAGTGATTTACGAGCAGTACTTC
>TRBV7-9|TRBJ2-7|.|12|TRBD1
CASSGQGDRGYF
TGTGCCAGCAGCGGACAGGGGGACAGGGGGTACTTC
>TRBV6-2/TRBV6-3|TRBJ2-3|.|15|TRBD2
CASSSGTSPSNTQYF
TGTGCCAGCAGCTCTGGGACTAGCCCCTCGAACACGCAGTATTTT
>TRBV7-3|TRBJ1-1|.|16|TRBD1
CASSLKAGTAHTEAFF
TGTGCCAGCAGCTTAAAGGCAGGGACAGCCCATACTGAAGCTTTCTTT
>TRBV2|TRBJ1-1|.|14|TRBD1
CASSVFGTGTEAFF
TGTGCCAGCAGTGTATTTGGGACAGGGACTGAAGCTTTCTTT
>TRBV19|TRBJ2-7|.|15|TRBD2
CASSTQTSGGYEQYF
TGTGCCAGTAGTACACAGACTAGCGGGGGGTACGAGCAGTACTTC
>TRBV15|TRBJ1-5|.|12|.
CATSWGDRPQHF
TGTGCCACCAGTTGGGGTGACAGGCCGCAGCATTTT
>TRBV28|TRBJ1-2|.|15|TRBD1
CASNPRTGWTHGYTF
TGTGCCAGCAACCCGAGGACAGGGTGGACCCATGGCTACACCTTC
>TRBV7-2|TRBJ1-1|.|18|TRBD1
CASSRRGQGGYRNTEAFF
TGTGCCAGCAGCCGCAGAGGACAGGGAGGTTACAGGAACACTGAAGCTTTCTTT
>TRBV2|TRBJ1-1|.|13|.
CASSGALISRAFF
TGTGCCAGCAGTGGCGCGCTTATCTCGCGAGCTTTCTTT
>TRBV19|TRBJ1-2|few|13|.
CASSWGRNYGYTF
TGTGCCAGTAGTTGGGGACGGAACTATGGCTACACCTTC
>TRBV7-9|TRBJ1-5|few|14|.
CASSYGQQNQPQHF
TGTGCCAGCAGCTATGGACAGCAGAATCAGCCCCAGCATTTT
>TRBV9|TRBJ1-1|.|14|TRBD1
CASSGGQTNTEAFF
TGTGCCAGCAGCGGGGGACAGACGAACACTGAAGCTTTCTTT
>TRBV12-5|TRBJ1-1|.|12|.
CASGLSYTEAFF
TGTGCTAGTGGTTTGTCCTACACTGAAGCTTTCTTT
>TRBV10-1|TRBJ1-1|.|14|.
CASSDQSMNTEAFF
TGCGCCAGCAGTGATCAGAGCATGAACACTGAAGCTTTCTTT
>TRBV29-1|TRBJ1-1|.|15|.
CSVEKASGMNTEAFF
TGCAGCGTTGAAAAAGCCTCCGGGATGAACACTGAAGCTTTCTTT
>TRBV10-3|TRBJ2-7|.|15|TRBD2
CAISDPAGTPYEQYF
TGTGCCATCTCCGACCCAGCGGGGACCCCCTACGAGCAGTACTTC
>TRBV9|TRBJ1-3|.|15|.
CASSETGDSGNTIYF
TGTGCCAGCAGCGAGACCGGGGACTCTGGAAACACCATATATTTT
>TRBV7-8|TRBJ2-7|.|14|.
CASSPFTARREQYF
TGTGCCAGCAGCCCCTTTACGGCAAGGCGCGAGCAGTACTTC
>TRBV10-3|TRBJ2-7|once|14|.
CAISEPQAPYEQYF
TGTGCCATCAGTGAGCCACAGGCCCCCTACGAGCAGTACTTC
>TRBV4-3|TRBJ1-4|.|16|TRBD1
CASSRGIRGQGEKLFF
TGCGCCAGCAGCCGGGGGATCAGGGGGCAGGGTGAAAAACTGTTTTTT
>TRBV29-1|TRBJ2-3|.|12|TRBD2
CSVGGLKDTQYF
TGCAGCGTGGGGGGGTTGAAAGATACGCAGTATTTT
>TRBV11-2|TRBJ1-1|few|16|TRBD1
CASSDPGGDRNTEAFF
TGTGCCAGCAGCGACCCAGGGGGGGACAGGAACACTGAAGCTTTCTTT
>TRBV19|TRBJ1-1|.|14|TRBD1
CASRTGQWNTEAFF
TGTGCCAGTAGAACGGGACAGTGGAACACTGAAGCTTTCTTT
>TRBV11-2|TRBJ2-3|.|14|.
CASSLNWSGDTQYF
TGTGCCAGCAGCTTAAATTGGAGTGGGGATACGCAGTATTTT
>TRBV10-3|TRBJ2-3|.|15|TRBD2
CAISGGAGFTDTQYF
TGTGCCATCAGTGGCGGAGCGGGGTTCACAGATACGCAGTATTTT
>TRBV7-9|TRBJ2-4|.|16|.
CASSSTIGLIKNIQYF
TGTGCCAGCAGCTCGACTATCGGACTTATAAAAAACATTCAGTACTTC
>TRBV18|TRBJ1-6|.|14|TRBD1
CASSPSQGNSPLHF
TGTGCCAGCTCACCCTCACAGGGGAATTCACCCCTCCACTTT
>TRBV11-2|TRBJ2-7|.|14|.
CASSLDQGPYEQYF
TGTGCCAGCAGCTTAGACCAGGGGCCCTACGAGCAGTACTTC
>TRBV19|TRBJ1-3|.|13|.
CASRQGSGNTIYF
TGTGCCAGTAGGCAGGGTTCTGGAAACACCATATATTTT
>TRBV9|TRBJ2-7|.|14|.
CASSVVGKWYEQYF
TGTGCCAGCAGCGTAGTAGGGAAATGGTACGAGCAGTACTTC
>TRBV5-1|TRBJ2-7|.|15|TRBD1
CASSLAGTGSYEQYF
TGCGCCAGCAGCTTGGCCGGGACAGGGTCCTACGAGCAGTACTTC
>TRBV7-3|TRBJ1-1|few|14|TRBD1
CASSLGQGNTEAFF
TGTGCCAGCAGCTTGGGACAGGGGAACACTGAAGCTTTCTTT
>TRBV11-2|TRBJ1-5|once|15|.
CASRAGGVGNQPQHF
TGTGCCAGCAGGGCTGGGGGGGTGGGCAATCAGCCCCAGCATTTT
>TRBV6-2/TRBV6-3|TRBJ1-1|.|14|.
CASSSLHGNTEAFF
TGTGCCAGCAGTTCCCTACACGGAAACACTGAAGCTTTCTTT
>TRBV10-3|TRBJ1-1|.|14|.
CAIRTPGEITEAFF
TGTGCCATCAGGACCCCGGGTGAGATTACTGAAGCTTTCTTT
>TRBV4-3|TRBJ1-1|.|14|TRBD1
CASSHLGQGAYTFF
TGCGCCAGCAGCCATCTCGGACAGGGAGCCTACACTTTCTTT
>TRBV6-5|TRBJ2-7|.|15|.
CASSYSGVFSYEQYF
TGTGCCAGCAGTTACTCCGGGGTTTTCAGTTACGAGCAGTACTTC
>TRBV11-2|TRBJ1-1|.|13|.
CASSFRVNTEAFF
TGTGCCAGCAGCTTTAGGGTGAACACTGAAGCTTTCTTT
>TRBV12-5|TRBJ2-3|once|16|.
CASGLGNSVSTDTQYF
TGTGCTAGTGGTTTGGGAAACAGCGTATCGACAGATACGCAGTATTTT
>TRBV18|TRBJ1-6|.|14|TRBD1
CASSPDRVRSPLHF
TGTGCCAGCTCACCGGACAGGGTCCGCTCACCCCTCCACTTT
>TRBV9|TRBJ2-1|.|20|TRBD2
CASSVVGVGTSGVRCNEQFF
TGTGCCAGCAGCGTAGTGGGGGTAGGGACTAGCGGGGTCAGGTGCAATGAGCAGTTCTTC
>TRBV7-9|TRBJ2-5|.|15|.
CASSRASGIQETQYF
TGTGCCAGCAGCCGGGCCTCAGGAATTCAAGAGACCCAGTACTTC
>TRBV6-5|TRBJ1-3|once|15|.
CASSYWGLTGNTIYF
TGTGCCAGCAGTTACTGGGGGCTGACCGGAAACACCATATATTTT
>TRBV6-5|TRBJ1-4|.|16|.
CASSYSVGDRNEKLFF
TGTGCCAGCAGTTACTCAGTAGGGGATCGTAATGAAAAACTGTTTTTT